Listed below are T cell receptor beta chains from one sample, sequenced in a study of blood T cell repertoires in COVID-19. Assay: immunoSEQ multiplex PCR; the TCRdb copy retains only in-frame clones and omits some. The repertoire holds hundreds of thousands of clones, with approximately 90% as singletons. Specimen: peripheral blood. These receptors originate from a man in his 60s with COVID-19, enrolled during active disease. CDR3s include the opening cysteine and the closing phenylalanine or tryptophan.

j_gene | v_gene | CDR3aa
TRBJ1-6 | TRBV24-1 | CATSEGRWGNNSPLHF
TRBJ2-7 | TRBV4-2 | CASSQDSWSASGNYEQYF
TRBJ2-2 | TRBV5-1 | CASSPDREDGELFF
TRBJ1-3 | TRBV30 | CAWSRGSSSGNTIYF
TRBJ1-1 | TRBV24-1 | CATSDGYRGHKAFF
TRBJ2-7 | TRBV4-3 | CASSQDFQEVGHEQYF
TRBJ2-1 | TRBV19 | CASTPPRRQGARYNEQFF
TRBJ2-7 | TRBV12-5 | CASGPGTSFYEQYF
TRBJ1-2 | TRBV12-3/TRBV12-4 | CASSIGSAGYTF
TRBJ1-2 | TRBV15 | CATSRDRGDYGYTF
TRBJ1-3 | TRBV3-1/TRBV3-2 | CASTSFNGLSGNTIYF
TRBJ2-2 | TRBV5-1 | CASQGLAGEDGELFF
TRBJ1-1 | TRBV7-9 | CASSSLSQGVGGMNTEAFF
TRBJ2-1 | TRBV7-8 | CASSFPGQGYNEQFF
TRBJ2-2 | TRBV5-4 | CASSFAGTSGSAGELFF
TRBJ2-5 | TRBV12-5 | CASGAGGGGLIKAQYF
TRBJ1-1 | TRBV10-1 | CASSRSIGQGRTEAFF
TRBJ1-1 | TRBV10-2 | CASSESRRTGEAFF
TRBJ2-3 | TRBV11-2 | CASSFNSLVTQYF
TRBJ2-7 | TRBV18 | CASSPPGIMYEQYF
TRBJ2-4 | TRBV5-1 | CASSLTDRGAKNIQYF
TRBJ1-3 | TRBV6-1 | CASSEALGLSGNTIYF
TRBJ2-1 | TRBV3-1/TRBV3-2 | CASSPTTKFLDEQFF
TRBJ2-5 | TRBV9 | CASSVAGDETQYF
TRBJ2-3 | TRBV9 | CASSVSGGSTDTQYF
TRBJ2-1 | TRBV4-1 | CASSQTERATYNEQFF
TRBJ1-4 | TRBV5-4 | CASSPGGGKTNEKLFF
TRBJ1-1 | TRBV11-3 | CASSPGVNTEAFF
TRBJ1-5 | TRBV13 | CASTMGRDQPQHF
TRBJ2-2 | TRBV11-2 | CASSSGLARAGELFF
TRBJ1-2 | TRBV6-5 | CASTQGGYGYTF
TRBJ1-1 | TRBV4-2 | CASSQGQHNTEAFF
TRBJ2-1 | TRBV11-2 | CASRTKAGGYNEQFF
TRBJ2-1 | TRBV5-1 | CASSLAGSGGYNEQFF
TRBJ1-4 | TRBV5-8 | CASSLDGLTNEKLFF
TRBJ1-2 | TRBV7-2 | CASSLDRRGRYGYTF
TRBJ1-6 | TRBV27 | CASSLGQGVSPLHF
TRBJ2-1 | TRBV12-3/TRBV12-4 | CASTHRGEDEQFF
TRBJ2-7 | TRBV6-2/TRBV6-3 | CASSSHLAGGGEQYF
TRBJ2-3 | TRBV5-4 | CASSLDAASTDTQYF
TRBJ1-3 | TRBV12-5 | CASGRTTGYSGNTIYF
TRBJ2-1 | TRBV2 | CASAARDHARPGQGYNEQFF
TRBJ1-6 | TRBV5-1 | CASSERQGAGSPLHF
TRBJ2-7 | TRBV11-2 | CASSSTGIYEQYF
TRBJ1-5 | TRBV28 | CASSLTGAGNQPQHF
TRBJ2-1 | TRBV3-1/TRBV3-2 | CASSPRCGSQFF
TRBJ1-5 | TRBV6-1 | CASSEVGTANQPQHF
TRBJ1-1 | TRBV11-2 | CASSLFMADRATEAFF